What follows are 12 T cell receptor beta chains derived from one specimen sequenced in a study of CD8+ T cells in alopecia areata. Treatment reported: oral pan-JAK inhibitor, 5-10 mg twice daily. It was from alopecia areata patients that lesional scalp punch biopsies and peripheral blood were collected. TCR sequencing used cDNA made by reverse transcription of extracted RNA. Here immunoSEQ multiplex PCR was the method, and the copy in TCRdb shows in-frame clones only, minus some. The table includes about 6,400 clones, about two thirds detected once. The sequenced sample was skin, obtained at week 4, from a patient treated with tofacitinib. These TCRs come from a human donor with alopecia areata.

The chain employs TRBV27 and TRBJ2-3; possible D gene TRBD2, 5 bases. Deletions cut 4 bases from V and 8 bases from J, with 10 bases between. The CDR3 spans 12 residues. Germline loops: CDR1 MNHEY, CDR2 SMNVEV (reference sequence). The CDR3 reads CASSSPGFTQYF. CDR3 nucleotides: TGTGCCAGCAGTTCCCCGGGGTTTACGCAGTATTTT.

This clone has just a few counts. V gene TRBV5-1 combines with J gene TRBJ2-7; D not certain. V lost 0 bases and J 1 base, leaving 5 bases between the germline ends. The germline V gene encodes CDR1 SGHRS and CDR2 YFSETQ. The CDR3 runs 13 residues. This CDR3 reads CASSLVRSYEQYF. CDR3 coding DNA: TGCGCCAGCAGCTTGGTGCGTTCCTACGAGCAGTACTTC. Variable domain in full (rest from reference TRBV5-1 and TRBJ2-7): KAGVTQTPRYLIKTRGQQVTLSCSPISGHRSVSWYQQTPGQGLQFLFEYFSETQRNKGNFPGRFSGRQFSNSRSEMNVSTLELGDSALYLCASSLVRSYEQYFGPGTRLTVT.

The table lists this clone with a few counts. V usage is TRBV27 and J usage is TRBJ2-4, with 8 bases matching TRBD2. V lost 5 bases, J lost 8 bases, and 5 bases stayed unmatched. Germline-derived CDR1 and CDR2 are MNHEY and SMNVEV (reference sequence). The CDR3 runs to 13 residues. The CDR3 here is CASSERGRHIQYF. The CDR3 DNA is TGTGCCAGCAGTGAGCGGGGGCGGCACATTCAGTACTTC.

This chain links TRBV19 with TRBJ1-1; 8 nucleotides match TRBD1. Germline CDR1 is LNHDA and CDR2 is SQIVND (reference sequence). The junction had 3 bases not matched to a gene; V was cut back by 7 bases and J by 5 bases. The CDR3 has 12 amino acids. The DNA for the CDR3 is TGTGCCAGTAACGACAGGGGAACTGAAGCTTTCTTT. It is translated as CASNDRGTEAFF.

The rearrangement joins TRBV6-1 to TRBJ2-3; no firm D call. The ends were cut back, 4 bases at V and 2 bases at J, with 10 bases in the middle. The CDR3 is made up of 14 amino acids. The germline V gene has CDR1 MNHNS and CDR2 SASEGT. The CDR3 is CASSVVSYTDTQYF. The CDR3 DNA is TGTGCCAGCAGTGTTGTCAGTTACACAGATACGCAGTATTTT.

This clone was recorded once. V is TRBV7-9 and J is TRBJ1-5; no reliable D call. Germline-derived CDR1 and CDR2 are SEHNR and FQNEAQ (reference sequence). V was cut by 4 bases and J by 2 bases, with 15 bases left in between. The CDR3 loop spans 16 amino acids. The CDR3 loop is CASSSGPPGGNQPQHF. The CDR3 bases are TGTGCCAGCAGCTCCGGACCCCCCGGGGGCAATCAGCCCCAGCATTTT.

The V gene is TRBV7-9, the J gene TRBJ2-7; D could derive from TRBD1 or TRBD2 (6 bases each). V was shortened by 0 bases and J by 6 bases, with 12 bases between the two germline ends. The germline CDR1 and CDR2 sequences are SEHNR and FQNEAQ (reference sequence). CDR3 length: 14 residues. The CDR3 here is CASSLAQGGSEQYF. The CDR3 nucleotides are TGTGCCAGCAGCTTAGCGCAAGGGGGGTCCGAGCAGTACTTC.

This sequence joins TRBV6-4 and TRBJ2-6; D not resolved. The CDR3 is 16 amino acids. The germline V gene encodes CDR1 MRHNA and CDR2 SNTAGT. The germline V and J ends were trimmed by 0 bases and 0 bases, with 6 bases remaining between them. CDR3 bases: TGTGCCAGCAGTGACTCTTGGGGCTCTGGGGCCAACGTCCTGACTTTC. It is translated as CASSDSWGSGANVLTF.

The chain joins TRBV11-2 to TRBJ1-2; the D gene is possibly TRBD1 (5 bases). Germline V gene sequence: CDR1 SGHAT, CDR2 FQNNGV. The CDR3 is made up of 14 amino acids. Between the trimmed V and J ends, which lost 1 base and 8 bases, there was a span of 14 bases. The CDR3 nucleotides read TGTGCCAGCAGCTTAGGGGTTGCCGGGGGGGGCTACACCTTC. It translates to CASSLGVAGGGYTF.

The rearrangement links TRBV2 to TRBJ2-7; unclear D gene. CDR1 and CDR2 (germline): SNHLY, FYNNEI. V gave up 1 base and J gave up 5 bases, with 3 bases separating them. The CDR3 runs to 11 residues. The CDR3: CASSEVHEQYF. The CDR3 nucleotides are TGTGCCAGCAGTGAAGTTCACGAGCAGTACTTC.

The chain has TRBV5-1 and TRBJ2-1, with a tentative D call TRBD2 (7 bases). CDR1 is SGHRS, CDR2 YFSETQ, per germline. Trimming removed 0 bases at V and 10 bases at J, with 14 bases between. This CDR3 is 14 amino acids long. The CDR3 spells CASSLDGGADEQFF. In nucleotides, the CDR3 is TGCGCCAGCAGCTTGGATGGGGGGGCAGACGAGCAGTTCTTC.

The chain has TRBV19 and TRBJ1-1, with D unclear. Germline lookup yields CDR1 LNHDA and CDR2 SQIVND (reference sequence). The CDR3 length is 13 residues. V lost 5 bases to trimming and J lost 1 base, with 8 bases between them. CDR3 in amino acids: CASSAARNTEAFF. DNA of the CDR3: TGTGCCAGTAGTGCCGCTAGGAACACTGAAGCTTTCTTT.